A selection of T cell receptor beta chains follows, all from one sample in a study of identical twins. MiXCR, applied by TCRdb to the 5' RACE reads, yields one record per CDR3 protein. The sample shows hundreds of thousands of distinct CDR3 sequences, 15% to 20% of them seen only once. Separately, the same data were catalogued under a study of T cells expressing NK-cell markers.

The sample comprised PBMCs. The receptor source for this set is a woman under 30 in good health. CDR3s include the opening cysteine and the closing phenylalanine or tryptophan. Fields, in order: J gene, clone size, D gene, V gene, CDR3 protein, CDR3 DNA. A D gene is named only where the DNA matches it firmly. Not all rows give a size; the values are once, few, many and, for expanded clones, a class.

J gene: TRBJ2-7; clone size: -; D gene: -; V gene: TRBV12-3/TRBV12-4; CDR3 protein: CASTTRGQVHEQYF; CDR3 DNA: TGTGCCAGCACCACGAGGGGCCAGGTCCACGAGCAGTACTTC
J gene: TRBJ2-1; clone size: -; D gene: -; V gene: TRBV7-2; CDR3 protein: CASSSASYNEQFF; CDR3 DNA: TGTGCCAGCAGCTCAGCTTCCTACAATGAGCAGTTCTTC
J gene: TRBJ2-1; clone size: -; D gene: -; V gene: TRBV4-1; CDR3 protein: CASSQLTFAYNEQFF; CDR3 DNA: TGCGCCAGCAGCCAGCTGACATTCGCCTACAATGAGCAGTTCTTC
J gene: TRBJ1-4; clone size: -; D gene: -; V gene: TRBV7-9; CDR3 protein: CASSSRDKNEKLFF; CDR3 DNA: TGTGCCAGCAGCTCTCGGGACAAGAATGAAAAACTGTTTTTT
J gene: TRBJ2-7; clone size: -; D gene: -; V gene: TRBV3-1; CDR3 protein: CASSPAGDRPYEQYF; CDR3 DNA: TGTGCCAGCAGCCCCGCCGGTGACAGGCCCTACGAGCAGTACTTC
J gene: TRBJ1-1; clone size: many; D gene: -; V gene: TRBV20-1; CDR3 protein: CSARDYKNTEAFF; CDR3 DNA: TGCAGTGCTAGGGATTACAAGAACACTGAAGCTTTCTTT
J gene: TRBJ2-1; clone size: -; D gene: -; V gene: TRBV24-1; CDR3 protein: CATSDTPGHEQFF; CDR3 DNA: TGTGCCACCAGTGACACGCCGGGACATGAGCAGTTCTTC
J gene: TRBJ1-2; clone size: -; D gene: -; V gene: TRBV14; CDR3 protein: CASSAGAKNYGYTF; CDR3 DNA: TGTGCCAGCAGCGCAGGGGCTAAGAACTATGGCTACACCTTC
J gene: TRBJ2-3; clone size: -; D gene: TRBD2; V gene: TRBV6-2/TRBV6-3; CDR3 protein: CASTLAGGSTDTQYF; CDR3 DNA: TGTGCCAGCACTCTAGCGGGAGGATCCACAGATACGCAGTATTTT
J gene: TRBJ2-5; clone size: -; D gene: -; V gene: TRBV5-1; CDR3 protein: CASARGEQGIISQYF; CDR3 DNA: TGCGCCAGCGCCCGGGGAGAGCAGGGGATAATATCCCAGTACTTC
J gene: TRBJ2-2; clone size: few; D gene: -; V gene: TRBV18; CDR3 protein: CASSPPNGGKEVGELFF; CDR3 DNA: TGTGCCAGCTCACCACCCAACGGCGGGAAAGAGGTCGGGGAGCTGTTTTTT
J gene: TRBJ2-7; clone size: -; D gene: TRBD2; V gene: TRBV20-1; CDR3 protein: CSAVRGEGPYEQYF; CDR3 DNA: TGCAGTGCTGTTCGGGGGGAGGGCCCCTACGAGCAGTACTTC
J gene: TRBJ2-3; clone size: few; D gene: -; V gene: TRBV15; CDR3 protein: CATSRGQDTQYF; CDR3 DNA: TGTGCCACCAGCAGAGGCCAAGATACGCAGTATTTT
J gene: TRBJ2-7; clone size: few; D gene: -; V gene: TRBV6-5; CDR3 protein: CATRTAYEQYF; CDR3 DNA: TGTGCCACCCGGACGGCCTACGAGCAGTACTTC
J gene: TRBJ1-1; clone size: -; D gene: TRBD1; V gene: TRBV4-1; CDR3 protein: CASSQRTGGTEAFF; CDR3 DNA: TGCGCCAGCAGCCAGAGGACAGGGGGGACTGAAGCTTTCTTT
J gene: TRBJ2-7; clone size: -; D gene: TRBD1; V gene: TRBV9; CDR3 protein: CASSVSGQGIYEQYF; CDR3 DNA: TGTGCCAGCAGCGTTTCGGGACAGGGTATTTACGAGCAGTACTTC
J gene: TRBJ2-2; clone size: -; D gene: TRBD1; V gene: TRBV12-3/TRBV12-4; CDR3 protein: CASVSGTGSTGELFF; CDR3 DNA: TGTGCCAGCGTTTCCGGGACAGGGAGCACCGGGGAGCTGTTTTTT
J gene: TRBJ1-6; clone size: -; D gene: -; V gene: TRBV7-8; CDR3 protein: CASSSGRVFNSPLHF; CDR3 DNA: TGTGCCAGCAGCTCCGGCAGGGTGTTTAATTCACCCCTCCACTTT
J gene: TRBJ2-1; clone size: -; D gene: -; V gene: TRBV5-1; CDR3 protein: CASSLSGQLLGGEQFF; CDR3 DNA: TGCGCCAGCAGCTTATCGGGACAGCTATTGGGGGGGGAGCAGTTCTTC
J gene: TRBJ2-5; clone size: many; D gene: TRBD2; V gene: TRBV12-3/TRBV12-4; CDR3 protein: CASSLAGIQETQYF; CDR3 DNA: TGTGCCAGCAGTCTAGCGGGGATACAAGAGACCCAGTACTTC
J gene: TRBJ2-1; clone size: -; D gene: -; V gene: TRBV6-2/TRBV6-3; CDR3 protein: CASSYFYRAPHNEQFF; CDR3 DNA: TGTGCCAGCAGTTACTTTTACAGGGCCCCACACAATGAGCAGTTCTTC
J gene: TRBJ2-2; clone size: few; D gene: -; V gene: TRBV9; CDR3 protein: CASSVASRGAGELFF; CDR3 DNA: TGTGCCAGCAGCGTAGCCTCGAGGGGAGCCGGGGAGCTGTTTTTT
J gene: TRBJ2-2; clone size: -; D gene: TRBD2; V gene: TRBV20-1; CDR3 protein: CSARRSGTSLTGELFF; CDR3 DNA: TGCAGTGCTAGACGTTCCGGGACTAGCCTCACCGGGGAGCTGTTTTTT
J gene: TRBJ2-6; clone size: -; D gene: -; V gene: TRBV14; CDR3 protein: CASSQTNLRWANVLTF; CDR3 DNA: TGTGCCAGCAGCCAAACGAACCTTCGCTGGGCCAACGTCCTGACTTTC
J gene: TRBJ2-3; clone size: few; D gene: -; V gene: TRBV12-3/TRBV12-4; CDR3 protein: CASRRSSGTDTQYF; CDR3 DNA: TGTGCCAGCAGACGTAGTAGCGGTACAGATACGCAGTATTTT
J gene: TRBJ2-1; clone size: -; D gene: TRBD2; V gene: TRBV6-1; CDR3 protein: CASTRPGGSYNEQFF; CDR3 DNA: TGTGCCAGCACCCGCCCGGGGGGGTCCTACAATGAGCAGTTCTTC
J gene: TRBJ2-7; clone size: -; D gene: TRBD2; V gene: TRBV5-1; CDR3 protein: CASSLAGGEAYEQYF; CDR3 DNA: TGCGCCAGCAGCTTGGCGGGAGGGGAGGCCTACGAGCAGTACTTC
J gene: TRBJ2-7; clone size: few; D gene: TRBD1; V gene: TRBV6-1; CDR3 protein: CASSRPGQGTYEQYF; CDR3 DNA: TGTGCCAGCAGTCGCCCGGGACAGGGGACTTACGAGCAGTACTTC
J gene: TRBJ2-6; clone size: many; D gene: -; V gene: TRBV29-1; CDR3 protein: CSVEGGSGANVLTF; CDR3 DNA: TGCAGCGTTGAAGGGGGAAGCGGGGCCAACGTCCTGACTTTC
J gene: TRBJ1-2; clone size: -; D gene: -; V gene: TRBV3-1; CDR3 protein: CASSQGGRGVGYTF; CDR3 DNA: TGTGCCAGCAGCCAAGGGGGCCGAGGCGTTGGCTACACCTTC
J gene: TRBJ2-1; clone size: -; D gene: -; V gene: TRBV20-1; CDR3 protein: CSASRRNEQFF; CDR3 DNA: TGCAGTGCTAGCAGGAGAAATGAGCAGTTCTTC
J gene: TRBJ2-1; clone size: -; D gene: -; V gene: TRBV6-4; CDR3 protein: CASSDSLARDEQFF; CDR3 DNA: TGTGCCAGCAGTGACTCGCTAGCTCGGGATGAGCAGTTCTTC
J gene: TRBJ2-7; clone size: few; D gene: -; V gene: TRBV25-1; CDR3 protein: CASSELRRGHEQYF; CDR3 DNA: TGTGCCAGCAGTGAACTCCGGCGGGGCCACGAGCAGTACTTC
J gene: TRBJ2-1; clone size: -; D gene: TRBD2; V gene: TRBV7-9; CDR3 protein: CASSRTSGIGNEQFF; CDR3 DNA: TGTGCCAGCAGCCGGACTAGCGGAATTGGCAATGAGCAGTTCTTC
J gene: TRBJ2-3; clone size: -; D gene: -; V gene: TRBV5-1; CDR3 protein: CASTDLPTGGGRGDTQYF; CDR3 DNA: TGCGCCAGCACGGATCTCCCCACAGGAGGGGGAAGGGGTGATACGCAGTATTTT
J gene: TRBJ2-1; clone size: many; D gene: -; V gene: TRBV12-3/TRBV12-4; CDR3 protein: CASSSTDSYNEQFF; CDR3 DNA: TGTGCCAGCTCATCGACAGACTCCTACAATGAGCAGTTCTTC
J gene: TRBJ2-1; clone size: -; D gene: TRBD2; V gene: TRBV7-2; CDR3 protein: CASSPRGGSGGYNEQFF; CDR3 DNA: TGTGCCAGCAGCCCCCGCGGGGGTAGCGGGGGGTACAATGAGCAGTTCTTC
J gene: TRBJ2-3; clone size: few; D gene: -; V gene: TRBV15; CDR3 protein: CATSNPSSTDTQYF; CDR3 DNA: TGTGCCACCAGCAACCCATCTAGCACAGATACGCAGTATTTT
J gene: TRBJ2-3; clone size: few; D gene: -; V gene: TRBV5-1; CDR3 protein: CASSFSSGDTDTQYF; CDR3 DNA: TGCGCCAGCAGCTTTAGTAGCGGAGACACAGATACGCAGTATTTT
J gene: TRBJ2-1; clone size: -; D gene: -; V gene: TRBV20-1; CDR3 protein: CSASRGLYNEQFF; CDR3 DNA: TGCAGTGCTAGTCGGGGACTCTACAATGAGCAGTTCTTC
J gene: TRBJ2-7; clone size: few; D gene: -; V gene: TRBV10-3; CDR3 protein: CAISESGPTVPYEQYF; CDR3 DNA: TGTGCCATCAGTGAGTCGGGGCCGACAGTCCCCTACGAGCAGTACTTC
J gene: TRBJ2-5; clone size: few; D gene: TRBD2; V gene: TRBV5-1; CDR3 protein: CASSLRTRQETQYF; CDR3 DNA: TGCGCCAGCAGCTTGCGGACTAGACAAGAGACCCAGTACTTC
J gene: TRBJ2-7; clone size: -; D gene: TRBD1; V gene: TRBV7-8; CDR3 protein: CASSLRPGQGSSYEQYF; CDR3 DNA: TGTGCCAGCAGCCTTCGTCCGGGACAGGGTAGCTCCTACGAGCAGTACTTC
J gene: TRBJ2-7; clone size: -; D gene: TRBD2; V gene: TRBV20-1; CDR3 protein: CSARSSGGAYEQYF; CDR3 DNA: TGCAGTGCCCGATCCAGCGGGGGGGCTTACGAGCAGTACTTC
J gene: TRBJ2-3; clone size: -; D gene: -; V gene: TRBV20-1; CDR3 protein: CCARDFRARTGRTDTQYF; CDR3 DNA: TGCTGTGCTAGAGATTTTAGGGCTCGTACCGGGAGAACAGATACGCAGTATTTT
J gene: TRBJ1-3; clone size: -; D gene: -; V gene: TRBV5-5; CDR3 protein: CASRLVGAGNTIYF; CDR3 DNA: TGTGCCAGCAGACTCGTAGGGGCTGGAAACACCATATATTTT